The text below deals with one TCR beta chain. These data belong to a study of radiotherapy plus CTLA-4 blockade in lung cancer. Germline assignment: CDR1 SGHRS and CDR2 YFSETQ. The CDR3 length is 13 residues. V was clipped by 4 bases and J by 5 bases, with 12 bases between them. The assay was immunoSEQ multiplex PCR, and TCRdb's table has in-frame clones only and misses some. Of about 1,500 clones listed, approximately 91% were seen once; the top ten hold just over 9%. The chain recombines TRBV5-1 with TRBJ1-1; no definite D call. This receptor was taken from a human donor with non-small cell lung cancer who had a complete response to radiotherapy plus ipilimumab. The material was tumor tissue, obtained from a patient treated with radiotherapy plus ipilimumab. CDR3 protein: CASSPEIGTEAFF. The CDR3 DNA reads TGCGCCAGCAGCCCGGAGATCGGGACTGAAGCTTTCTTT.